One and the same sample provided the 5 T cell receptor beta chains below, sequenced in a study of shared clonotypes between healthy human individuals. The table came from immunoSEQ multiplex PCR; TCRdb's copy has only in-frame clones and leaves some out. This table holds around 640,000 clones, 96% found once. Naive CD8 populations comprised CD45RO-negative cells positively selected for CCR7, excluding terminally differentiated effector memory CD45RA+ cells. The source material was naive CD8+ T cells sorted from blood. These receptors were taken from a woman in her 30s in good health.

The V and J genes are TRBV19 and TRBJ2-7, with 9 bases aligning to TRBD1. Germline CDR1 LNHDA, CDR2 SQIVND (reference sequence). V lost 9 bases to trimming and J lost 5 bases; unmatched junction nucleotides: 8. This CDR3 is 13 amino acids long. The CDR3 loop reads CARGDRATHEQYF. CDR3 DNA: TGTGCCAGGGGGGACAGGGCTACCCACGAGCAGTACTTC.

This chain connects TRBV2 to TRBJ2-7; no clear D. Germline V gene data show CDR1 as SNHLY and CDR2 as FYNNEI. With 7 bases removed from V and 2 bases from J, the gap between germline ends came to 9 bases. This CDR3 spans 12 amino acids. The CDR3 loop is CASNGGAYEQYF. The CDR3 nucleotides are TGTGCCAGCAACGGCGGCGCCTACGAGCAGTACTTC. Full variable domain (missing parts from reference TRBV2 and TRBJ2-7): EPEVTQTPSHQVTQMGQEVILRCVPISNHLYFYWYRQILGQKVEFLVSFYNNEISEKSEIFDDQFSVERPDGSNFTLKIRSTKLEDSAMYFCASNGGAYEQYFGPGTRLTVT.

V usage is TRBV19 and J usage is TRBJ2-7; the match to TRBD2 covers 12 bases. CDR1 LNHDA and CDR2 SQIVND come from the germline V gene (reference sequence). The J segment lost 3 bases and the V segment lost 5 bases, leaving 8 bases of the junction unmatched. The CDR3 runs to 16 residues. CDR3 bases: TGTGCCAGTAGTTCTACACTAGCGGGAGGATTCTACGAGCAGTACTTC. Encoded protein: CASSSTLAGGFYEQYF.

V is TRBV28 and J is TRBJ2-2; TRBD1 matches 10 bases. CDR1 is MDHEN and CDR2 is SYDVKM in the germline V gene. Trimming at V came to 7 bases and at J to 4 bases, leaving 6 bases not matched to a gene. CDR3 length equals 15 residues. CDR3 DNA sequence: TGTGCCAGCATACCGACAGGGGGCGGCACCGGGGAGCTGTTTTTT. It codes for CASIPTGGGTGELFF. The full variable domain, with the rest looked up from reference TRBV28 and TRBJ2-2, is DVKVTQSSRYLVKRTGEKVFLECVQDMDHENMFWYRQDPGLGLRLIYFSYDVKMKEKGDIPEGYSVSREKKERFSLILESASTNQTSMYLCASIPTGGGTGELFFGEGSRLTVL.

V usage is TRBV6-5 and J usage is TRBJ1-1, with D tentatively TRBD1 (5 bases). The CDR3 runs to 14 residues. With 5 bases removed from V and 8 bases from J, the gap between germline ends came to 18 bases. The germline V gene has CDR1 MNHEY and CDR2 SVGAGI. In DNA form, the CDR3 reads TGTGCCAGCAGTCCGACAGTGACAGCCTTAGAAGCTTTCTTT. Protein sequence: CASSPTVTALEAFF.